Detailed here is one TCR beta chain. The antigen remains unidentified. CDR3 length: 11 residues. V was pared by 8 bases and J by 1 base, with 8 bases between. Germline-derived CDR1 and CDR2 are DFQATT and SNEGSKA (reference sequence). The PCR used 60 Vbeta and 13 Jbeta primers. Clones were sequenced by immunoSEQ multiplex PCR, and TCRdb holds only the in-frame ones, with some missing. The profile shows 160,000 or so clones, roughly 80% of them singletons. The entry originates in a study of cytomegalovirus exposure and HLA in healthy donors. Findings of the study overall: Across donors, most TCRs were seen rarely, yet some public ones were widespread. A missense DCLRE1C variant was associated with V- and J-gene trimming of TCR beta chains in a later analysis, and an independent cohort replicated the association.

V gene TRBV20-1 combines with J gene TRBJ1-1; D is perhaps TRBD1 (5 bases). This receptor was obtained from a woman aged 25-40 years in good health and CMV-seropositive. Sequences were obtained from PBMCs. CDR3 nucleotide sequence: TGCAGTCCAAGGGGGAACACTGAAGCTTTCTTT. It codes for CSPRGNTEAFF.